This T cell receptor (beta chain) emerged from a study of T cell responses to AZD1222 COVID-19 vaccine. The study's findings and limits: Spike was spanned by vaccine-associated CD4 TCRs, with dominance at 160-218 and 743-854. Unmutated variant regions are reportedly targeted by nearly half of spike-specific TCRs.

CDR3 length: 17 residues. V was trimmed by 4 bases and J by 5 bases, leaving 24 bases between them. Germline CDR1 reads MNHNS; CDR2 reads SASEGT. Using immunoSEQ multiplex PCR, the repertoire was profiled, and TCRdb retains in-frame clones only, with some absent. Here the sample spans approximately 160,000 clones, roughly 90% being singletons. For this clone: Its target is unknown.

The chain uses TRBV6-1 and TRBJ2-7, with D tentatively TRBD1 or TRBD2 (5 bases each). Material: peripheral blood, obtained on day 0 of AZD1222 vaccination. The receptor's source is an adult in good health. The CDR3 here is CASSVGTGTQEGNEQYF. The DNA of the CDR3 is TGTGCCAGCAGTGTCGGTACCGGGACCCAGGAAGGAAACGAGCAGTACTTC.